This entry features one TCR beta chain sequence. Its antigen is unknown. TCRdb keeps only in-frame clones here, not all; method: immunoSEQ multiplex PCR. The sample has a few hundred thousand clones; around 87% are singletons. This sample is drawn from a study of shared clonotypes between healthy human individuals. Study-wide context: Researchers drew samples from two women and three men aged 18 to 49. Broader study findings: Shared clonotypes: 4.5% to 6.5% naive CD4, around 3.4% naive CD8, less than 2.5% memory CD4, 0.35% to 0.5% memory CD8. On the whole, naive subsets had larger estimated richness than memory subsets had.

Germline CDR1 is SGDLS and CDR2 is YYNGEE. CDR3 length equals 16 residues. J lost 7 bases, V lost 0 bases, and 5 bases had no gene match. Every donor was a Caucasian adult from Nashville, Tennessee. V and J are TRBV9 and TRBJ2-2; 11 bases map to TRBD2. This TCR derives from a man aged 18 to 29 in good health. Sequencing used memory CD8+ T cells sorted from blood. Subset: CD45RO+ cells pooled with CCR7-negative TemRA cells. The DNA for the CDR3 is TGTGCCAGCAGCGTAGATGATAGCGGGAGGGTCGGGGAGCTGTTTTTT. Its protein is CASSVDDSGRVGELFF.